This T cell receptor beta chain derives from a study of PD-1 blockade in classical Hodgkin lymphoma. The time point denotes: newly diagnosed, previously untreated cHL patient sample. CD4+ T cells were purified from thawed PBMCs by magnetic negative selection. Profiling relied on immunoSEQ multiplex PCR, and the TCRdb table lists in-frame clones only, not all of them. The table has about 34,000 clones, about 89% seen once. V was shortened by 5 bases and J by 6 bases, with 26 bases between the two germline ends. Germline lookup yields CDR1 SGHAT and CDR2 FQNNGV. This CDR3 has 18 residues. Sequenced: CD4+ T cells from blood. The TCR sequence derives from a human donor with classical Hodgkin lymphoma. J is TRBJ2-1 and V is TRBV11-2; the D gene is possibly TRBD2 (7 bases). In nucleotides, the CDR3 is TGTGCCAGCAGCAAAGATCTGGGGGCGGGGGAGCCGGGCAATGAGCAGTTCTTC. It is translated as CASSKDLGAGEPGNEQFF.